This T cell receptor (beta chain) was captured in a study of T cell responses to AZD1222 COVID-19 vaccine. This table comes from immunoSEQ multiplex PCR, and its TCRdb copy is limited to in-frame clones, with some not included. The repertoire includes 150,000 to 190,000 clones, over 70% of them detected once, and about a tenth sits in the top ten. There are 15 residues in the CDR3. In germline, CDR1 is MNHEY, CDR2 SVGAGI. Trimming at V came to 6 bases and at J to 6 bases, leaving 8 bases not matched to a gene. The input for sequencing was peripheral blood, taken 28 days after the second AZD1222 dose. This sequence joins TRBV6-5 and TRBJ1-5; 10 nucleotides match TRBD1. The TCR originated in an adult who received the AZD1222 COVID-19 vaccine. As DNA, the CDR3 is TGTGCCAGCAGGTCTGACAGGGGGCAGGGTCAGCCCCAGCATTTT. The encoded protein is CASRSDRGQGQPQHF.